This entry lists 32 T cell receptor beta chains sequenced from one sample in a study of T cells in Graves' hyperthyroidism and ophthalmopathy. Amplification targeted TCR beta CDR3 regions from RNA transcripts. Researchers ran a first-round RT-PCR on the TCR CDR3 using the HTBI primer set. TCRdb called the multiplex PCR reads again in MiXCR, with one record for every CDR3 protein. The sample lists roughly 560,000 distinct CDR3 sequences; over 12% were seen once. Sequencing was performed on blood. These TCRs come from a woman between 40 and 50 years old with Graves' ophthalmopathy.

This clonotype was seen many times. This chain uses TRBV11-2 with TRBJ1-5, with 7 bases that match TRBD1. The CDR3 spans 16 residues. Germline values: CDR1 SGHAT, CDR2 FQNNGV. V lost 1 base and J lost 3; bases outside the gene matches: 6. CDR3 coding DNA: TGTGCCAGCAGCTTAGGGTGGGACAGTCACAATCAGCCCCAGCATTTT. It yields the protein CASSLGWDSHNQPQHF.

With respect to this clonotype: Since a much larger clone is just one base distant, this may be a read error. The rearrangement joins TRBV11-2 to TRBJ2-1; 8 bases are shared with TRBD1. This CDR3 is 12 amino acids long. From germline, CDR1 is SGHAT and CDR2 FQNNGV. The CDR3 sequence is CASSLNGDRRAF. CDR3 nucleotides: TGTGCCAGCAGCTTAAATGGGGACAGGCGGGCCTTC. The variable domain in full, completed from reference TRBV11-2 and TRBJ2-1, reads EAGVAQSPRYKIIEKRQSVAFWCNPISGHATLYWYQQILGQGPKLLIQFQNNGVVDDSQLPKDRFSAERLKGVDSTLKIQPAKLEDSAVYLCASSLNGDRRAFGPGTRLTVL.

There are many counts of this clonotype. This chain links TRBV19 with TRBJ1-1, with D unresolved. The CDR3 is 15 residues long. In germline, CDR1 is LNHDA, CDR2 SQIVND (reference sequence). V was clipped by 3 bases and J by 4 bases, with 15 bases between them. The CDR3 coding sequence is TGTGCCAGTAGTATTCAACTCCGGGTGTCCACTGAAGCTTTCTTT. This sequence encodes CASSIQLRVSTEAFF.

The chain couples TRBV30 to TRBJ1-2; 9 positions agree with TRBD1. The CDR3 length is 14 residues. The germline CDR1 and CDR2 sequences are GTSNPN and SVGIG (reference sequence). V trimming: 3 bases; J trimming: 4 bases; junction bases outside the gene matches: 6. The CDR3 protein is CAWSRGQGAYGYTF. CDR3 DNA: TGTGCCTGGAGCCGGGGACAGGGAGCCTATGGCTACACCTTC.

V is TRBV28 and J is TRBJ2-7; 7 bases match TRBD1. The V and J ends lost 10 bases and 1 base, in that order; junction bases with no gene match: 4. This CDR3 spans 12 amino acids. Germline lookup yields CDR1 MDHEN and CDR2 SYDVKM. The CDR3 coding sequence is TGTGCCATCTCGGGACAGTCCTACGAGCAGTACTTC. Translation gives CAISGQSYEQYF.

The CDR3 DNA reads TGCAGCGTTGTTAACTACTACGAGCAGTACTTC. Its translation is CSVVNYYEQYF. The chain combines TRBV29-1 with TRBJ2-7; D remains ambiguous. Trimming removed 4 bases from V and 3 bases from J, with 7 bases in between. The germline V gene has CDR1 SQVTM and CDR2 ANQGSEA. The CDR3 loop spans 11 amino acids.

This clonotype turned up a few times. V and J are TRBV9 and TRBJ2-5; 10 nucleotides match TRBD2. There are 18 residues in the CDR3. Germline V gene data show CDR1 as SGDLS and CDR2 as YYNGEE. Trimming took 4 bases from V and 5 from J; bases not matched to a gene: 17. CDR3 DNA: TGTGCCAGCAGCCCCCAGCTAGCGGGAGTTGGAGTACGGGAGACCCAGTACTTC. Residues: CASSPQLAGVGVRETQYF.

The chain is built from TRBV12-5 and TRBJ1-1, with D unclear. CDR1 is LGHNT and CDR2 is FRNRAP in the germline V gene. With 4 bases removed from V and 5 bases from J, the gap between germline ends came to 8 bases. This CDR3 is built from 12 residues. The CDR3 loop is CASGSGETEAFF. The CDR3 nucleotides are TGTGCTAGTGGTTCCGGGGAGACTGAAGCTTTCTTT.

This clonotype has more than one count but fewer than ten. The chain is built from TRBV28 and TRBJ2-4, with D tentatively TRBD1 or TRBD2 (5 bases each). V lost 6 bases, J lost 7 bases, and 13 bases lay in between. CDR1 and CDR2 from the germline V gene are MDHEN and SYDVKM. The CDR3 contains 13 residues. The CDR3, as DNA: TGTGCCAGCAGCGCGAGGGGTTGGAACATTCAGTACTTC. This codes for CASSARGWNIQYF.

This clonotype was picked up many times. This chain uses TRBV5-1 with TRBJ2-7, with TRBD2 matching 9 bases. Germline V lookup: CDR1 SGHRS, CDR2 YFSETQ. The CDR3 totals 15 residues. V dropped 0 bases and J dropped 6; count of bases not matched to a gene: 7. The CDR3 bases are TGCGCCAGCAGCTTGGACCCCGGGACTAGCTCCGAGCAGTACTTC. As protein: CASSLDPGTSSEQYF.

This clonotype was observed many times. The chain combines TRBV19 with TRBJ2-5; D might be TRBD2 (6 bases). V lost 3 bases and J 7 bases, leaving 12 bases between the germline ends. The length of the CDR3 is 13 residues. The germline CDR1 and CDR2 sequences are LNHDA and SQIVND (reference sequence). The CDR3 region has the DNA TGTGCCAGTAGTATCGGGCAGGGAGGGACCCAGTACTTC. It yields the protein CASSIGQGGTQYF.

This clonotype came up a few times. The V call is TRBV7-2, the J call TRBJ1-6; D might be TRBD1 (5 bases). This CDR3 is built from 16 residues. The germline CDR1 and CDR2 sequences are SGHTA and FQGNSA. V gave up 1 base and J gave up 7 bases, with 14 bases separating them. This CDR3 reads CASSLGGSRQNSPLHF. The CDR3 DNA is TGTGCCAGCAGCTTAGGGGGGAGCCGCCAAAATTCACCCCTCCACTTT.

CDR3 loop: CATPEQGRNEQYF. Written as DNA, the CDR3 is TGTGCCACCCCTGAACAGGGGAGGAACGAGCAGTACTTC. J is TRBJ2-7 and V is TRBV6-1; possible D gene TRBD1, 7 bases. Germline V gene lookup returns CDR1 MNHNS and CDR2 SASEGT. The CDR3 runs 13 residues. Between the trimmed V and J ends, which lost 10 bases and 5 bases, there was a span of 18 bases.

Ten or more counts support this clonotype. This rearrangement joins TRBV5-1 to TRBJ2-2, with a weak D call TRBD2 (5 bases). The V gene lost 0 bases and the J gene lost 2 bases, with 8 bases spanning the gap. Germline lookup yields CDR1 SGHRS and CDR2 YFSETQ. The CDR3 is 15 residues long. CDR3 DNA sequence: TGCGCCAGCAGCTTGGGGACTTTTAACACCGGGGAGCTGTTTTTT. It specifies CASSLGTFNTGELFF.

At least ten counts were recorded for this clonotype. The chain couples TRBV28 to TRBJ1-1; no firm D call. Deletions cut 5 bases from V and 2 bases from J, with 9 bases between. CDR1 MDHEN and CDR2 SYDVKM come from the germline V gene. This CDR3 has 13 residues. This CDR3 reads CASSRLPNTEAFF. The CDR3 bases are TGTGCCAGCAGTCGTCTCCCTAACACTGAAGCTTTCTTT.

This clonotype was observed a handful of times. CDR3: CASSYSSSYQPQHF. The CDR3 DNA follows: TGTGCCAGCAGTTACTCCTCTTCATATCAGCCCCAGCATTTT. The chain has TRBV6-2 or TRBV6-3 and TRBJ1-5; no clear D. Germline CDR1 reads MNHEY; CDR2 reads SVGEGT. With 0 bases removed from V and 5 bases from J, the gap between germline ends came to 8 bases. The CDR3 runs 14 residues.

This clonotype has at least ten counts. The chain has TRBV6-1 and TRBJ1-2, with D maybe TRBD1 (5 bases). The V gene's germline CDR1 is MNHNS and CDR2 SASEGT. Trimming took 6 bases from V and 8 from J, leaving 19 bases between them. This CDR3 region has 14 residues. The CDR3 here is CASSDHQGSGGYTF. The CDR3 DNA is TGTGCCAGCAGCGACCACCAGGGTAGTGGAGGCTACACCTTC.

This clonotype was picked up many times. The chain employs TRBV6-5 and TRBJ2-2; D perhaps matches TRBD1 (6 bases). Germline V lookup: CDR1 MNHEY, CDR2 SVGAGI. The V end lost 0 bases, the J end lost 4 bases, and 9 bases lay between the germline ends. This CDR3 has 15 residues. The CDR3 DNA reads TGTGCCAGCAGTTACTCCACAGGGTTCACCGGGGAGCTGTTTTTT. It encodes CASSYSTGFTGELFF.

This clonotype was seen ten or more times. V gene TRBV2 combines with J gene TRBJ1-5; D may be TRBD1 (6 bases). Germline V gives CDR1 SNHLY, CDR2 FYNNEI. The CDR3 covers 15 residues. V lost 6 bases and J 2 bases, leaving 14 bases between the germline ends. The CDR3 bases are TGTGCCAGCAGGTTTACAGGGTATGGCAATCAGCCCCAGCATTTT. Translating gives CASRFTGYGNQPQHF.

The sample holds many counts of this clonotype. This sequence joins TRBV30 and TRBJ1-3; D is undetermined. Trimming cost V 4 bases and J 9 bases, with 13 bases left between them. This CDR3 region has 12 residues. Germline V CDR1 and CDR2: GTSNPN, SVGIG (reference sequence). The CDR3 reads CAWTPTRPTIYF. The CDR3 nucleotides are TGTGCCTGGACCCCAACAAGGCCCACCATATATTTT. Filled out from reference TRBV30 and TRBJ1-3, the complete variable domain reads SQTIHQWPATLVQPVGSPLSLECTVEGTSNPNLYWYRQAAGRGLQLLFYSVGIGQISSEVPQNLSASRPQDRQFILSSKKLLLSDSGFYLCAWTPTRPTIYFGEGSWLTVV.

The gene calls are TRBV27 and TRBJ1-5, with 7 bases that match TRBD1. The trim removed 4 bases at V and 3 bases at J, leaving 6 bases unmatched. CDR1 and CDR2 (germline): MNHEY, SMNVEV (reference sequence). This CDR3 contains 15 residues. This chain's CDR3 is CASSSLQGPNQPQHF. CDR3 in DNA: TGTGCCAGCAGTTCTTTACAGGGGCCCAATCAGCCCCAGCATTTT.

The chain employs TRBV7-9 and TRBJ2-5; D remains unclear. This CDR3 contains 14 residues. Trimming took off 3 bases at V and 5 bases at J, with 13 bases between the two ends. CDR1 and CDR2 from the germline V gene are SEHNR and FQNEAQ (reference sequence). The CDR3, as DNA: TGTGCCAGCAGCTTCGTGGGGTCGGTGGAGACCCAGTACTTC. It specifies CASSFVGSVETQYF.

In its sample, this clonotype was seen many times. The rearrangement links TRBV28 to TRBJ1-2; D gene unclear. The CDR3 sequence is 12 residues long. V lost 8 bases and J 0 bases, leaving 7 bases between the germline ends. Germline V gene lookup returns CDR1 MDHEN and CDR2 SYDVKM. The CDR3 region has the DNA TGTGCCAGCCATACCTCTAACTATGGCTACACCTTC. Its protein is CASHTSNYGYTF.

This chain uses TRBV29-1 with TRBJ1-3; 8 nucleotides match TRBD1. Germline loops: CDR1 SQVTM, CDR2 ANQGSEA. V lost 4 bases and J lost 7; bases outside the gene matches: 6. The CDR3 covers 13 residues. The CDR3: CSVGTGNFNTIYF. In nucleotides, the CDR3 is TGCAGCGTTGGGACAGGGAACTTCAACACCATATATTTT.

The chain joins TRBV6-2 or TRBV6-3 to TRBJ1-2, with D possibly TRBD1 on 5 matching bases. This CDR3 is built from 13 residues. Per the germline V gene, CDR1 is MNHEY and CDR2 is SVGEGT. V lost 7 bases to trimming and J lost 4 bases, with 13 bases between them. The CDR3 DNA is TGTGCCAGCATCGCAGGGAATGGCTATGGCTACACCTTC. Protein product: CASIAGNGYGYTF.

The chain recombines TRBV11-1 with TRBJ2-2; D is unclear. CDR1 and CDR2 (germline): SGHAT, FQDESV (reference sequence). Trimming cost V 0 bases and J 1 base, with 9 bases left between them. The CDR3 contains 16 residues. The CDR3 reads CASSLAGDGNTGELFF. DNA of the CDR3: TGTGCCAGCAGCTTAGCTGGGGATGGGAACACCGGGGAGCTGTTTTTT. Drawing the rest from reference TRBV11-1 and TRBJ2-2, the complete variable domain is EAEVAQSPRYKITEKSQAVAFWCDPISGHATLYWYRQILGQGPELLVQFQDESVVDDSQLPKDRFSAERLKGVDSTLKIQPAELGDSAMYLCASSLAGDGNTGELFFGEGSRLTVL.

This clonotype was counted at least ten times. The genes are TRBV10-3 and TRBJ2-2; TRBD2 aligns across 7 bases. The germline gives CDR1 ENHRY, CDR2 SYGVKD. Germline trimming cut 10 bases from V and 1 base from J; bases unmatched to any gene: 6. CDR3 size: 14 residues. The CDR3 DNA reads TGTGCCACGACGACTAGCTTGAACACCGGGGAGCTGTTTTTT. Translation gives CATTTSLNTGELFF.

This clonotype was observed at least ten times. The V call is TRBV6-5, the J call TRBJ1-2; the D is unclear. Trimming took 5 bases from V and 3 from J, leaving 7 bases between them. This CDR3 comprises 12 residues. The germline V gene encodes CDR1 MNHEY and CDR2 SVGAGI. The CDR3 DNA sequence: TGTGCCAGCAGTCGTATGTACTATGGCTACACCTTC. As protein: CASSRMYYGYTF.

In this sample, this clonotype turned up many times. The chain's CDR3 is CASRPGGADTQYF. In DNA form, the CDR3 reads TGTGCCAGCAGACCGGGAGGCGCAGATACGCAGTATTTT. This chain connects TRBV6-2 or TRBV6-3 to TRBJ2-3, with TRBD2 matching over 7 bases. V was pared by 6 bases and J by 4 bases, with 4 bases of the junction left unmatched. Germline values: CDR1 MNHEY, CDR2 SVGEGT. This CDR3 is built from 13 residues.

This clonotype was seen at least ten times. The rearrangement joins TRBV27 to TRBJ2-7, with TRBD2 identical over 12 bases. Per the germline V gene, CDR1 is MNHEY and CDR2 is SMNVEV (reference sequence). The CDR3 is 15 amino acids. The V and J ends lost 0 bases and 6 bases, in that order; junction bases with no gene match: 3. The CDR3 loop reads CASSLSPGLAGEQYF. DNA for the CDR3: TGTGCCAGCAGTTTATCGCCGGGACTAGCGGGCGAGCAGTACTTC.

This clonotype has more than one count but fewer than ten. The CDR3 is CSARDLGRASYEQYF. The CDR3 region has the DNA TGCAGTGCTAGAGATCTCGGGAGGGCCTCCTACGAGCAGTACTTC. The chain is built from TRBV20-1 and TRBJ2-7, with TRBD2 matching over 8 bases. Germline CDR1 DFQATT, CDR2 SNEGSKA (reference sequence). The CDR3 spans 15 residues. J lost 0 bases, V lost 0 bases, and 4 bases had no gene match.

This clonotype was observed at least ten times. CDR3 DNA sequence: TGTGCCAGCAGTTTAGGGGGACAGGGGGTAAAAGGCTACACCTTC. This gives the protein CASSLGGQGVKGYTF. The rearrangement joins TRBV28 to TRBJ1-2; 11 bases match TRBD1. Germline trimming cut 2 bases from V and 8 bases from J; bases unmatched to any gene: 7. CDR1 and CDR2 (germline): MDHEN, SYDVKM. This CDR3 has 15 residues.